A single sample gave rise to the 10 T cell receptor beta chains below, sequenced in a study of blood T cell repertoires in COVID-19. Assay: immunoSEQ multiplex PCR; the TCRdb copy retains only in-frame clones and omits some. This table has approximately 250,000 clones, 80% to 90% appearing once. The source material was PBMCs or T cells enriched from blood (not recorded which). These receptors all stem from a man aged 30 to 39 with acute COVID-19.

The rearrangement uses TRBV3-1 (or the pseudogene TRBV3-2) and TRBJ1-1; a possible D gene is TRBD1 (5 bases). The CDR3 is 15 amino acids. Trimming removed 3 bases from V and 10 bases from J, with 21 bases in between. Germline CDR1 is LGHDT and CDR2 is YNNKEL (reference sequence). The CDR3 DNA is TGTGCCAGCAGCCAGGGGGATCGGAGGGGTGCACGAGCTTTCTTT. It is translated as CASSQGDRRGARAFF.

The chain combines TRBV7-9 with TRBJ1-1; D is possibly TRBD1 (6 bases). Germline V gene data show CDR1 as SEHNR and CDR2 as FQNEAQ (reference sequence). V lost 11 bases, J lost 0 bases, and 16 bases lay in between. The CDR3 contains 14 residues. DNA of the CDR3: TGTGCCGGGGGTAAGGGGACATTGAACACTGAAGCTTTCTTT. Encoded protein: CAGGKGTLNTEAFF.

The V call is TRBV10-2, the J call TRBJ1-5; the D is unclear. The length of the CDR3 is 15 residues. Trimming removed 8 bases from V and 0 bases from J, with 14 bases in between. Germline lookup yields CDR1 WSHSY and CDR2 SAAADI. CDR3 loop: CASDHSVFSNQPQHF. The DNA for the CDR3 is TGCGCCAGCGATCACTCCGTGTTTAGCAATCAGCCCCAGCATTTT.

The CDR3 here is CASSQDISVTGGYTF. DNA for the CDR3: TGTGCCAGCAGCCAAGACATAAGTGTCACAGGGGGCTACACCTTC. This rearrangement joins TRBV3-1 (or the pseudogene TRBV3-2) to TRBJ1-2; D possibly corresponds to TRBD1 (6 bases). Germline-derived CDR1 and CDR2 are LGHDT and YNNKEL (reference sequence). CDR3 length: 15 residues. V was cut by 0 bases and J by 8 bases, with 16 bases left in between.

The chain recombines TRBV5-4 with TRBJ1-2, with TRBD1 matching 7 bases. J gave up 4 bases and V 2 bases, and 5 bases lay outside the gene matches. The V gene's germline CDR1 is SGHNT and CDR2 YYREEE (reference sequence). This CDR3 is 14 amino acids long. DNA for the CDR3: TGTGCCAGCAGCTTCCAGGGGGATCGCTATGGCTACACCTTC. This sequence encodes CASSFQGDRYGYTF.

This clone is medium-sized in the sample. The same CDR3 also results from other DNA sequences found in this sample. V gene TRBV6-2 or TRBV6-3 combines with J gene TRBJ2-3; 10 bases align to TRBD2. V lost 2 bases to trimming and J lost 2 bases; unmatched junction nucleotides: 1. The CDR3 sequence is 15 residues long. The V gene's germline CDR1 is MNHEY and CDR2 SVGEGT. This chain's CDR3 is CASSYSGGATDTQYF. Here the CDR3 DNA reads TGTGCCAGCAGTTACAGCGGGGGGGCCACAGATACGCAGTATTTT.

The J gene is TRBJ2-7, the V gene TRBV7-8; D possibly corresponds to TRBD2 (5 bases). V was clipped by 3 bases and J by 5 bases, with 11 bases between them. The CDR3 sequence is 13 residues long. The germline V gene encodes CDR1 SGHVS and CDR2 FQNEAQ. Here the CDR3 DNA reads TGTGCCAGCAGCTTGAGACGAGGGCACGAGCAGTACGTC. Translation gives CASSLRRGHEQYV.

The chain uses TRBV19 and TRBJ2-2; 10 bases agree with TRBD1. The CDR3 has 17 amino acids. From germline, CDR1 is LNHDA and CDR2 SQIVND (reference sequence). Germline trimming cut 5 bases from V and 3 bases from J; bases unmatched to any gene: 9. DNA of the CDR3: TGTGCCAGTAGTGCAGGGACAGGGGCCCATTACACCGGGGAGCTGTTTTTT. Amino acids: CASSAGTGAHYTGELFF.

This clone was seen ten or more times. The V and J genes are TRBV6-2 or TRBV6-3 and TRBJ2-7, with 7 nucleotides matching TRBD1. Germline V gene data show CDR1 as MNHEY and CDR2 as SVGEGT. Losses at the gene ends were 2 bases for V and 2 bases for J; bases not matched to a gene: 12. The CDR3 spans 17 residues. The CDR3 DNA sequence: TGTGCCAGCAGTTACACAAACGACAGGGACGCGACCTACGAGCAGTACGTC. Translated: CASSYTNDRDATYEQYV.

The V gene is TRBV5-8, the J gene TRBJ1-5, with TRBD1 as a possible D gene (5 bases). The V and J ends lost 4 bases and 1 base respectively, with 6 bases between them. Germline CDR1 is SGHTS and CDR2 is YDEGEE. CDR3 size: 13 residues. The CDR3 spells CASSDRSNQPQHF. The DNA for the CDR3 is TGTGCCAGCAGCGACAGAAGCAATCAGCCCCAGCATTTT.